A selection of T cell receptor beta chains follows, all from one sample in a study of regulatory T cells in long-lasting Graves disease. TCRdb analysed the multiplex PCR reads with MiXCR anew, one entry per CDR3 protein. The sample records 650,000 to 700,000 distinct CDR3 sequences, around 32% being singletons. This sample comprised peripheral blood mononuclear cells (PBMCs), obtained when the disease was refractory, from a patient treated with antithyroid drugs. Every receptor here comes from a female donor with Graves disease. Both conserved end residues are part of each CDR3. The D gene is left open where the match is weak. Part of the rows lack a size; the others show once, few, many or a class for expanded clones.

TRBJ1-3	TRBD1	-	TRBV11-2	CASSLTGETGNTIYF	TGTGCCAGCAGCTTAACAGGGGAAACTGGAAACACCATATATTTT
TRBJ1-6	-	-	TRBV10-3	CAIKSEGSPLHF	TGTGCCATCAAGAGCGAGGGTTCACCCCTCCACTTT
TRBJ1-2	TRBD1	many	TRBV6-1	CASKGTGGYGYTF	TGTGCCAGCAAGGGGACAGGGGGCTATGGCTACACCTTC
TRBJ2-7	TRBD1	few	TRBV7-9	CASSHQTGNSYEQYF	TGTGCCAGCAGCCACCAGACAGGGAACTCCTACGAGCAGTACTTC
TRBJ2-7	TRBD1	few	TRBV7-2	CASNAEGQFHEQYF	TGTGCCAGCAACGCAGAGGGACAGTTCCACGAGCAGTACTTC
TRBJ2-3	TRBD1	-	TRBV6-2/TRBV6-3	CASSEFVGQGTDTQYF	TGTGCCAGCAGTGAATTCGTGGGACAGGGAACAGATACGCAGTATTTT
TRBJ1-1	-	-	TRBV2	CASKGLMDTEAFF	TGTGCCAGCAAGGGATTAATGGACACTGAAGCTTTCTTT
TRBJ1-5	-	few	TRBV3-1	CASSQGRGPQHF	TGTGCCAGCAGCCAAGGTAGGGGGCCCCAGCATTTT
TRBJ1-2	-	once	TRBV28	CASSTQGSAYGYTF	TGTGCCAGCTCGACTCAGGGATCTGCCTATGGCTACACCTTC
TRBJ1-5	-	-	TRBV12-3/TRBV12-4	CASSLQTAGTINQPQHF	TGTGCCAGCAGTTTGCAGACAGCAGGGACCATCAACCAGCCCCAGCATTTT
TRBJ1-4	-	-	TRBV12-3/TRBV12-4	CASTIAGGEEKLSF	TGTGCCAGCACCATTGCGGGGGGCGAGGAAAAACTGTCTTTT
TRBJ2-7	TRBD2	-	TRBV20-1	CSANKLADYEQYF	TGCAGTGCTAACAAACTAGCGGACTACGAGCAGTACTTC
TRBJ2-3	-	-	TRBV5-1	CASSIRSVTDTQYF	TGCGCCAGCAGCATCCGTAGTGTCACAGATACGCAGTATTTT
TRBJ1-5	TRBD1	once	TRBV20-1	CSARRTGTGGNQPQHF	TGCAGTGCTAGGCGGACCGGGACAGGGGGCAATCAGCCCCAGCATTTT
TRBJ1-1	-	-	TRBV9	CASSVGVEARAEAFF	TGTGCCAGCAGCGTCGGGGTCGAAGCGCGGGCTGAAGCTTTCTTT
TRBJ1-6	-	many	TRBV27	CASTRGSGGQNRNSPLHF	TGTGCCAGCACCAGAGGAAGTGGGGGGCAGAACAGAAATTCACCCCTCCACTTT
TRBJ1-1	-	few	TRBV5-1	CASSLGGRVGSTEAFF	TGCGCCAGCAGCTTGGGTGGCAGGGTAGGTTCCACTGAAGCTTTCTTT
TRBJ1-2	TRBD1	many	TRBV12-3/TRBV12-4	CASNPGQAHGYTF	TGTGCCAGCAATCCCGGACAGGCGCATGGCTACACCTTC
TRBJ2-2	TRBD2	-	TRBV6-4	CASSAWTPGLSNTGELFF	TGTGCCAGCAGTGCATGGACTCCGGGACTATCGAACACCGGGGAGCTGTTTTTT
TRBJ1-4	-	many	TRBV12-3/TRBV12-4	CASSQGQGLATNEKLFF	TGTGCCAGCAGTCAAGGACAAGGGCTAGCAACTAATGAAAAACTGTTTTTT
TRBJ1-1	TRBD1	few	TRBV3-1	CASSRRGRTEAFF	TGTGCCAGCAGCCGTAGGGGGCGGACTGAAGCTTTCTTT
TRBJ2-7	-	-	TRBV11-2	CASSFQKGPAPLRDEQYF	TGTGCCAGCAGCTTCCAAAAAGGCCCGGCCCCGCTAAGGGACGAGCAGTACTTC
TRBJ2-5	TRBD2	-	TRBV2	CASSEGLVTHQETQYF	TGTGCCAGCAGTGAGGGACTAGTAACCCACCAAGAGACCCAGTACTTC
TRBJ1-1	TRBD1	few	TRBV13	CASSGTGTASEAFF	TGCGCCAGCAGCGGAACCGGGACAGCTTCAGAAGCTTTCTTT
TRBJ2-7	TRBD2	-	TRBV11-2	CASLTWEAAMPSGTSGYYEQYF	TGTGCCAGCTTAACCTGGGAGGCAGCCATGCCTAGTGGGACTAGCGGGTACTACGAGCAGTACTTC
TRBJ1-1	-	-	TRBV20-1	CSASNSHRTRNTEAFF	TGCAGTGCTAGTAATTCTCACAGGACGCGGAACACTGAAGCTTTCTTT
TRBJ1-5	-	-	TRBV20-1	CSARTQAGNQPQHF	TGCAGTGCTAGAACCCAGGCAGGCAATCAGCCCCAGCATTTT
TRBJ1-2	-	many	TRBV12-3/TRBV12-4	CASSPKRQPGYGYTF	TGTGCCAGCAGCCCAAAGAGACAGCCGGGTTATGGCTACACCTTC
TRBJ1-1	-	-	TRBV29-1	CSVPRKNTEAFF	TGCAGCGTTCCGAGAAAGAACACTGAAGCTTTCTTT
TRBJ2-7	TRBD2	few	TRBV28	CASSPIRLAAHYEQYF	TGTGCCAGCAGTCCGATCCGACTAGCGGCACACTACGAGCAGTACTTC